This T cell receptor (beta chain) derives from a study of CD8 T cells in Susac syndrome. With random hexamers, about 0.5 to 1 ug RNA was reverse transcribed. In TCRdb, the immunoSEQ multiplex PCR reads were re-called with MiXCR into one record per CDR3 protein. Among 110,000 to 150,000 distinct CDR3 sequences listed, approximately 94% were seen once. CDR3 length: 14 residues. Trimming took off 5 bases at V and 6 bases at J, with 11 bases between the two ends. Germline CDR1 PRHDT, CDR2 FYEKMQ (reference sequence). This chain links TRBV13 with TRBJ1-6; no firm D call. The receptor was derived from a human donor with Susac syndrome. The sequencing input was CD4+ T cells from PBMCs. CDR3 nucleotides: TGTGCCAGCAGCCTGCGAGGGTCTAATTCACCCCTCCACTTT. Protein: CASSLRGSNSPLHF.